These T cell receptor beta chains were read from a single sample in a study of T-cell reconstitution after alpha-beta-depleted transplantation in children. One entry per CDR3 protein results from TCRdb running MiXCR on the PCR reads. The sample carries about 340,000 distinct CDR3 sequences, 13% recorded once. The sequences come from PBMCs, collected from the stem cell graft. The receptors here all came from a human donor who donated a stem cell graft to a child with Fanconi anemia. Both conserved end residues are part of each CDR3. A D gene is named only where the DNA matches it firmly. Size is stated for part of the rows, as once, few or many counts, or as a class when the clone is expanded.

CDR3 length: 14
V gene: TRBV12-3/TRBV12-4
J gene: TRBJ1-2
D gene: NA
clone size: many
CDR3 protein: CASSLINLPFGYTF
CDR3 DNA: TGTGCCAGCAGTTTGATCAATCTCCCCTTTGGCTACACCTTC

CDR3 length: 12
V gene: TRBV2
J gene: TRBJ1-1
D gene: TRBD1
clone size: NA
CDR3 protein: CASSEAQGTASF
CDR3 DNA: TGTGCCAGCAGTGAAGCCCAAGGGACAGCTTCCTTT

CDR3 length: 14
V gene: TRBV12-3/TRBV12-4
J gene: TRBJ2-3
D gene: TRBD1
clone size: NA
CDR3 protein: CASKQGAELSTQYF
CDR3 DNA: TGTGCCAGCAAGCAGGGGGCGGAACTGAGTACGCAGTATTTT

CDR3 length: 13
V gene: TRBV10-2
J gene: TRBJ1-1
D gene: TRBD1
clone size: NA
CDR3 protein: CASLGQMNTEAFF
CDR3 DNA: TGCGCCAGCTTGGGACAGATGAACACTGAAGCTTTCTTT

CDR3 length: 17
V gene: TRBV7-9
J gene: TRBJ2-2
D gene: NA
clone size: NA
CDR3 protein: CASSLPRFRENTGELFF
CDR3 DNA: TGTGCCAGCAGCTTGCCCCGGTTCAGGGAAAACACCGGGGAGCTGTTTTTT

CDR3 length: 16
V gene: TRBV5-1
J gene: TRBJ1-2
D gene: TRBD1
clone size: NA
CDR3 protein: CASSSSATGANYGYTF
CDR3 DNA: TGCGCCAGCAGCTCGAGCGCCACAGGGGCGAACTATGGCTACACCTTC

CDR3 length: 12
V gene: TRBV20-1
J gene: TRBJ1-6
D gene: NA
clone size: NA
CDR3 protein: CSAITGNSPLHF
CDR3 DNA: TGCAGTGCTATTACAGGAAATTCACCCCTCCACTTT

CDR3 length: 16
V gene: TRBV4-2
J gene: TRBJ1-2
D gene: TRBD1
clone size: few
CDR3 protein: CASSQEVGQLYYGYTF
CDR3 DNA: TGTGCCAGCAGCCAAGAAGTGGGACAGCTATACTATGGCTACACCTTC

CDR3 length: 15
V gene: TRBV20-1
J gene: TRBJ1-5
D gene: TRBD1
clone size: many
CDR3 protein: CSARAGQGANQPQHF
CDR3 DNA: TGCAGTGCTAGGGCAGGACAGGGGGCCAATCAGCCCCAGCATTTT

CDR3 length: 13
V gene: TRBV29-1
J gene: TRBJ2-5
D gene: NA
clone size: few
CDR3 protein: CSVEVAGGETQYF
CDR3 DNA: TGCAGCGTTGAGGTGGCAGGAGGAGAGACCCAGTACTTC

CDR3 length: 15
V gene: TRBV10-3
J gene: TRBJ2-3
D gene: NA
clone size: few
CDR3 protein: CAISVGAADTDTQYF
CDR3 DNA: TGTGCCATCAGTGTGGGCGCGGCAGACACAGATACGCAGTATTTT

CDR3 length: 13
V gene: TRBV12-3/TRBV12-4
J gene: TRBJ2-7
D gene: NA
clone size: once
CDR3 protein: CASSSGVSNEQYF
CDR3 DNA: TGTGCCAGCAGTTCAGGGGTATCGAACGAGCAGTACTTC

CDR3 length: 14
V gene: TRBV5-6
J gene: TRBJ2-7
D gene: NA
clone size: NA
CDR3 protein: CASSLLGTSYEQYF
CDR3 DNA: TGTGCCAGCAGCTTGCTCGGGACGTCCTACGAGCAGTACTTC

CDR3 length: 14
V gene: TRBV5-5
J gene: TRBJ1-1
D gene: NA
clone size: NA
CDR3 protein: CASRYAPENTEAFF
CDR3 DNA: TGTGCCAGCAGATATGCTCCAGAGAACACTGAAGCTTTCTTT

CDR3 length: 14
V gene: TRBV4-3
J gene: TRBJ2-5
D gene: NA
clone size: NA
CDR3 protein: CASSQGLDGETQYF
CDR3 DNA: TGCGCCAGCAGCCAAGGGCTCGATGGGGAGACCCAGTACTTC

CDR3 length: 15
V gene: TRBV7-6
J gene: TRBJ1-5
D gene: NA
clone size: few
CDR3 protein: CASSLTAGFGQPQHF
CDR3 DNA: TGTGCCAGCAGCTTAACGGCAGGGTTTGGCCAGCCCCAGCATTTT

CDR3 length: 13
V gene: TRBV29-1
J gene: TRBJ1-2
D gene: NA
clone size: NA
CDR3 protein: CSVEDQDNYGYTF
CDR3 DNA: TGCAGCGTTGAAGATCAAGATAACTATGGCTACACCTTC

CDR3 length: 12
V gene: TRBV29-1
J gene: TRBJ2-5
D gene: TRBD1
clone size: few
CDR3 protein: CSAYRGRETQYF
CDR3 DNA: TGCAGCGCTTACAGGGGTCGGGAGACCCAGTACTTC